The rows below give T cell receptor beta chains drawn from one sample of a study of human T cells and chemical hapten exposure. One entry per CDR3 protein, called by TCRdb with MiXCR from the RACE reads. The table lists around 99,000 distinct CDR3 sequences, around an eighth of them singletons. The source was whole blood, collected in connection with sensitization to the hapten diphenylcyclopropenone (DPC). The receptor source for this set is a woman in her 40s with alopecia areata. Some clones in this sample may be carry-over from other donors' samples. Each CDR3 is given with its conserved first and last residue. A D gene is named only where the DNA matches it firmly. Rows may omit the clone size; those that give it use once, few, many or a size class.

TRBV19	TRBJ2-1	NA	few	TGTGCCAGTAGTATAACAGTCTCCTACAATGAGCAGTTCTTC	CASSITVSYNEQFF
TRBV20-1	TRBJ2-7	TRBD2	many	TGCAGTGCCTGGACTAGCGGGAGCCTCGAGCAGTACTTC	CSAWTSGSLEQYF
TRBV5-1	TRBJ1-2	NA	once	TGCGCCGGCAGCCCCAGCTCCGTGGCCACTAACTATGGCTACACCTTC	CAGSPSSVATNYGYTF
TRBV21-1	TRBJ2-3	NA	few	TGTGCCAGCAGAGCGAGTGGCGGAGATACGCAGTATTTT	CASRASGGDTQYF
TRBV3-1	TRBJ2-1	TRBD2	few	TGTGCCAGCAGCCGAAGCGGGAGTAAGAGTGAGCAGTTCTTC	CASSRSGSKSEQFF
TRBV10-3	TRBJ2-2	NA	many	TGTGCCATCAGTGAGTCTCTCACCGGGGAGCTGTTTTTT	CAISESLTGELFF
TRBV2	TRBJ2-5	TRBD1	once	TGTGCCAGCAGCGGACAGGGGGCTGCCCAAGAGACCCAGTACTTC	CASSGQGAAQETQYF
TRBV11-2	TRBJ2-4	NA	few	TGTGCCAGCAGCTCGGCTGCGGGTCCTTGGACCAAAAACATTCAGTACTTC	CASSSAAGPWTKNIQYF
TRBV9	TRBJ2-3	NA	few	TGTGCCAGCACCCGCCTATCCACAGATACGCAGTATTTT	CASTRLSTDTQYF
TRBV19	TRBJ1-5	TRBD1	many	TGTGCCAGTAGTATAACCGGGACAGCAAATCAGCCCCAGCATTTT	CASSITGTANQPQHF
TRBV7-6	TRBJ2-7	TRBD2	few	TGTGCCAGCAGCCCTATCGGGACTACCTGGGAGGAGCAGTACTTC	CASSPIGTTWEEQYF
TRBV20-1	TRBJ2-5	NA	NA	TGCAGTGTCTCCTCGGCACAGAACCAAGAGACCCAGTACTTC	CSVSSAQNQETQYF
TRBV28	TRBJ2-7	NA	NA	TGTGCCAGCAGCCGCTTCCAGGGGATTCACGAGCAGTACTTC	CASSRFQGIHEQYF
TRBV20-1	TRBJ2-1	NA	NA	TGCAGTGCTAGTACAGGCTACAATGAGCAGTTCTTC	CSASTGYNEQFF
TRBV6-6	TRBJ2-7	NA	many	TGTGCCAGCAGTTACGTCCATTCCTTACAAGGCACCTACGAGCAGTACTTC	CASSYVHSLQGTYEQYF
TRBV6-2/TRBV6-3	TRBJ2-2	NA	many	TGTGCCAGCAAGAGGGCTACGAACACCGGGGAGCTGTTTTTT	CASKRATNTGELFF
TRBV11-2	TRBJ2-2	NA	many	TGTGCCAGCAGCTTCGGTCACCGCCCCGGGGAGCTGTTTTTT	CASSFGHRPGELFF
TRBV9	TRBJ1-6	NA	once	TGTGCCAGCAGCCCGAATCCAGGCAACTCACCCCTCCACTTT	CASSPNPGNSPLHF